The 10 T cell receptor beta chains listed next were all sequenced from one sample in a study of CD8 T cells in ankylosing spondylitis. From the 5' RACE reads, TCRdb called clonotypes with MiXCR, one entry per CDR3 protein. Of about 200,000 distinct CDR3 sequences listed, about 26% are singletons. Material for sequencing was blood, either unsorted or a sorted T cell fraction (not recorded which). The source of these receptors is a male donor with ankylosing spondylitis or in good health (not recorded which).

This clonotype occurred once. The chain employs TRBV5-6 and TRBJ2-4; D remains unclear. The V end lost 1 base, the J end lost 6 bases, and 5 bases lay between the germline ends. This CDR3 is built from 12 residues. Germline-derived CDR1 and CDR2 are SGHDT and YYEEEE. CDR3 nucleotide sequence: TGTGCCAGCAGCTTGAACTCAAACATTCAGTACTTC. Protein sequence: CASSLNSNIQYF.

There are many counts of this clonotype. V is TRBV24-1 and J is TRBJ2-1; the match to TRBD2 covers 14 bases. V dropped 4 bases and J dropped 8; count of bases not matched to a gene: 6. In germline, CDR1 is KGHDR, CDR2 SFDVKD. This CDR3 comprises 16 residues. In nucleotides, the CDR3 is TGTGCCACCAGTGACGCTAGGACTAGCGGGAGGTATGAGCAGTTCTTC. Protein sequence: CATSDARTSGRYEQFF.

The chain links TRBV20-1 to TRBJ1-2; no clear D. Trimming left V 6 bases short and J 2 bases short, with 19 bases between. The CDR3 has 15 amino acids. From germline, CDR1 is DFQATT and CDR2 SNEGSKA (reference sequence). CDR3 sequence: CSAPHRTRPNYGYTF. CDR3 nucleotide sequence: TGCAGTGCCCCTCATCGTACTCGCCCCAACTATGGCTACACCTTC.

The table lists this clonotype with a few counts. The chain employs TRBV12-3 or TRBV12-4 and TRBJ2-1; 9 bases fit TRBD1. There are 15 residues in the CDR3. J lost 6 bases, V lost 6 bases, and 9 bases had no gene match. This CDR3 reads CASSHRNRGLNEQFF. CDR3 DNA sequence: TGTGCCAGCAGCCACCGAAACAGGGGGCTCAATGAGCAGTTCTTC.

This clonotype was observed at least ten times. The CDR3 nucleotides read TGTGCCAGCAGTTACCCCGGGGCAGGGGAGACCCAGTACTTC. Amino acids: CASSYPGAGETQYF. The chain joins TRBV6-5 to TRBJ2-5; D might be TRBD1 or TRBD2, each matching 5 bases. The germline V gene encodes CDR1 MNHEY and CDR2 SVGAGI. Between the trimmed V and J ends, which lost 2 bases and 5 bases, there was a span of 12 bases. The length of the CDR3 is 14 residues.

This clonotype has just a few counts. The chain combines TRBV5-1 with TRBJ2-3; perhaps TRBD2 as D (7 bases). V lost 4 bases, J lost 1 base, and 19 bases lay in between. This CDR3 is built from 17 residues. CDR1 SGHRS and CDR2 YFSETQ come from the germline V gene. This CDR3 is CASSPLGGAGGTDTQYF. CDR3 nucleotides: TGCGCCAGCAGCCCCTTGGGGGGGGCCGGGGGCACAGATACGCAGTATTTT.

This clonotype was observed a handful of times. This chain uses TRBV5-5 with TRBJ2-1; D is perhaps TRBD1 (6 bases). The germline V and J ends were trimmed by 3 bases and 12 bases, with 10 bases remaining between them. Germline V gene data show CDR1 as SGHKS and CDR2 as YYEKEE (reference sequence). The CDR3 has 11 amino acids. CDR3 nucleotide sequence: TGTGCCAGCAGCTCAGGGGTGGGGCAGTTCTTC. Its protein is CASSSGVGQFF. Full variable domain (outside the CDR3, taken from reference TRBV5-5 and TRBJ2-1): DAGVTQSPTHLIKTRGQQVTLRCSPISGHKSVSWYQQVLGQGPQFIFQYYEKEERGRGNFPDRFSARQFPNYSSELNVNALLLGDSALYLCASSSGVGQFFGPGTRLTVL.

Written as DNA, the CDR3 is TGCGCCAGCAGCTTTGCGGGAGACCAAGAGACCCAGTACTTC. The encoded protein is CASSFAGDQETQYF. The chain links TRBV5-1 to TRBJ2-5; 7 positions agree with TRBD2. The V and J ends lost 2 bases and 0 bases, in that order; junction bases with no gene match: 1. CDR3 length: 14 residues. Germline assignment: CDR1 SGHRS and CDR2 YFSETQ.

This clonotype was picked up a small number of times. The chain's CDR3 is CASSPPSSPYEQYF. The CDR3 nucleotides are TGTGCCAGCTCACCACCGAGTAGCCCCTACGAGCAGTACTTC. The chain is built from TRBV18 and TRBJ2-7; D not resolved. Germline CDR1 and CDR2: KGHSH and LQKENI. The germline V and J ends were trimmed by 0 bases and 2 bases, with 8 bases remaining between them. The CDR3 spans 14 residues.

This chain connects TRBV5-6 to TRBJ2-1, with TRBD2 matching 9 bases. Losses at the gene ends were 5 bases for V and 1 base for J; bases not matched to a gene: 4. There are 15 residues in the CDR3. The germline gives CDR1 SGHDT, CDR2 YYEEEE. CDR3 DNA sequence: TGTGCCAGCAGTAGGCGGGAGGGATCCTACAATGAGCAGTTCTTC. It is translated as CASSRREGSYNEQFF.